Given below is one TCR beta chain in context. Antigen: not known. The data originate from a study of CD8 T cells in ankylosing spondylitis. Findings and caveats of the study: A TCR beta motif of about eight highly homologous variants appeared characteristic of ankylosing spondylitis blood. Reports say disease-linked clones showed up significantly more in matched ankylosing spondylitis synovial fluid. Existing reports had already noted some motif variants in reactive arthritis synovial fluid and blood. Clones linked to disease, bearing a CD8+ phenotype, were relatively rare in peripheral blood.

The junction had 2 bases not matched to a gene; V was cut back by 0 bases and J by 9 bases. Germline CDR1 reads SGHRS; CDR2 reads YFSETQ. The CDR3 totals 15 residues. TCRdb ran MiXCR on the 5' RACE reads and lists one entry per CDR3 protein. This table has around 160,000 distinct CDR3 sequences, approximately 10% appearing once. The sequence was collected from a male donor with ankylosing spondylitis or in good health (not recorded which). Sequencing used blood, either unsorted or a sorted T cell fraction (not recorded which). V and J are TRBV5-1 and TRBJ2-4; 14 nucleotides agree with TRBD2. For the CDR3, the DNA is TGCGCCAGCAGCTTGGATGGACTAGCGGGAGGCATTCAGTACTTC. Protein product: CASSLDGLAGGIQYF.